This paragraph reports one T cell receptor beta chain. The antigen remains unidentified. The entry originates in a study of T cell responses to AZD1222 COVID-19 vaccine. Study-wide context: Whether given at about 4 or about 12 weeks, second doses were pooled. Study outcomes and limitations: No day 14 peak samples; only post-peak repertoires were characterized. At baseline, seropositivity was found in only six or seven AZD1222 recipients. Recipients of two AZD1222 doses showed rising Spike-specific TCR breadth and depth.

Trimming left V 6 bases short and J 3 bases short, with 6 bases between. This CDR3 region has 11 residues. Germline values: CDR1 MNHEY, CDR2 SVGAGI. Measured with immunoSEQ multiplex PCR; TCRdb has only the in-frame clones, and not every one. The data show around 100,000 clones, roughly 89% seen once. The rearrangement links TRBV6-5 to TRBJ2-7; D is undetermined. The specimen comprised peripheral blood, sampled on day 0 of AZD1222 vaccination. The source is an adult in good health. DNA of the CDR3: TGTGCCAGCAGCCTCATCTACGAGCAGTACTTC. Translated: CASSLIYEQYF.